The 30 T cell receptor beta chains presented below share a single source sample, sequenced in a study of T cell repertoires in cytomegalovirus infection. In TCRdb, the reads were re-called with MiXCR into one record per CDR3 protein. The table shows about 260,000 distinct CDR3 sequences, with roughly 9% occurring only once. The sequencing sample was made of PBMCs. Source of these receptors: a human donor in good health (CMV status not recorded). Some clones in this sample may be carry-over from other donors' samples.

Ten or more counts support this clonotype. The genes are TRBV7-2 and TRBJ2-2; D gene uncertain. Trimming left V 7 bases short and J 0 bases short, with 9 bases between. The CDR3 runs to 14 residues. Looked up from germline, CDR1 is SGHTA and CDR2 is FQGNSA. The CDR3 loop reads CASKVQPNTGELFF. The CDR3 region has the DNA TGTGCCAGCAAGGTCCAGCCGAACACCGGGGAGCTGTTTTTT.

Many counts were recorded for this clonotype. The chain joins TRBV19 to TRBJ2-1; weak D call: TRBD2 (6 bases). The length of the CDR3 is 15 residues. Germline V CDR1 and CDR2: LNHDA, SQIVND (reference sequence). V lost 1 base, J lost 8 bases, and 15 bases lay in between. The CDR3 spells CASSIGLRRGDEQFF. The CDR3, as DNA: TGTGCCAGTAGTATAGGCCTCCGGAGGGGCGATGAGCAGTTCTTC.

The J gene is TRBJ1-5, the V gene TRBV28; D is uncertain. V shed 6 bases and J shed 1 base, with 16 bases lying between them. CDR1 MDHEN and CDR2 SYDVKM come from the germline V gene. The length of the CDR3 is 16 residues. The CDR3 here is CASSPGLRGSNQPQHF. The CDR3 nucleotides are TGTGCCAGCAGCCCCGGACTGAGAGGGAGCAATCAGCCCCAGCATTTT.

There are many counts of this clonotype. The rearrangement uses TRBV11-2 and TRBJ2-1; 7 positions agree with TRBD2. From germline, CDR1 is SGHAT and CDR2 FQNNGV. With V trimmed by 7 bases and J by 9 bases, 18 bases remained unmatched. The CDR3 contains 16 residues. The CDR3 here is CASTPRRSGVGGEQFF. The CDR3 DNA is TGTGCCAGCACCCCTAGGAGGAGCGGGGTCGGCGGTGAGCAGTTCTTC.

This clonotype was detected ten times or more. This rearrangement joins TRBV5-6 to TRBJ2-7, with D possibly matching TRBD2 (6 bases). V lost 0 bases and J 2 bases, leaving 12 bases between the germline ends. Germline V lookup: CDR1 SGHDT, CDR2 YYEEEE. This CDR3 is built from 15 residues. Here the CDR3 DNA reads TGTGCCAGCAGCTTGGCCGGGAGCCGCACCTACGAGCAGTACTTC. It is translated as CASSLAGSRTYEQYF.

This clonotype appeared many times. The rearrangement uses TRBV14 and TRBJ1-1; D remains ambiguous. Germline CDR1 is SGHDN and CDR2 is FVKESK. V lost 2 bases and J 1 base, leaving 11 bases between the germline ends. This CDR3 comprises 15 residues. CDR3 amino acids: CASSQITGRNTEAFF. In nucleotides, the CDR3 is TGTGCCAGCAGCCAAATTACCGGCCGGAACACTGAAGCTTTCTTT.

This clonotype showed up just a few times. CDR3 sequence reads: CASSPRTMNTEAFF. The CDR3, as DNA: TGTGCCAGTAGTCCCCGGACGATGAACACTGAAGCTTTCTTT. V is TRBV19 and J is TRBJ1-1; D not resolved. V lost 5 bases and J lost 0, with 10 bases in between. The CDR3 is 14 residues long. Germline V gives CDR1 LNHDA, CDR2 SQIVND (reference sequence).

This clonotype occurred many times. This chain joins TRBV4-3 and TRBJ2-2; D is undetermined. Between the trimmed V and J ends, which lost 4 bases and 2 bases, there was a span of 14 bases. Germline CDR1 LGHNA, CDR2 YSLEER. The CDR3 contains 16 residues. CDR3 amino acids: CASSPLDSLNTGELFF. The CDR3 region has the DNA TGCGCCAGCAGCCCTTTAGATAGTCTAAACACCGGGGAGCTGTTTTTT.

This clonotype was seen at least ten times. The rearrangement links TRBV6-2 or TRBV6-3 to TRBJ2-1; the D gene is possibly TRBD2 (6 bases). The CDR3 loop spans 15 amino acids. The germline V and J ends were trimmed by 7 bases and 4 bases, with 17 bases remaining between them. Germline CDR1 MNHEY, CDR2 SVGEGT. CDR3 protein: CASTSSAREYNEQFF. The CDR3 nucleotides read TGTGCCAGCACTTCTAGCGCTCGAGAATACAATGAGCAGTTCTTC.

There are many counts of this clonotype. The chain links TRBV7-2 to TRBJ2-1; perhaps TRBD2 as D (6 bases). The CDR3 totals 13 residues. V was shortened by 4 bases and J by 10 bases, with 14 bases between the two germline ends. Germline V CDR1 and CDR2: SGHTA, FQGNSA. This CDR3 is CASSSRRGGEQFF. Written as DNA, the CDR3 is TGTGCCAGCAGCTCCCGGAGGGGAGGAGAGCAGTTCTTC.

This chain uses TRBV20-1 with TRBJ2-1; D gene uncertain. This CDR3 spans 15 amino acids. The germline V gene encodes CDR1 DFQATT and CDR2 SNEGSKA (reference sequence). Trimming cost V 7 bases and J 6 bases, with 22 bases left between them. CDR3 bases: TGCAGTGGAGTAAATGCTAGAGCTTCCGTCAATGAGCAGTTCTTC. Translating it yields CSGVNARASVNEQFF.

In its sample, this clonotype was seen a few times. The chain carries TRBV6-2 or TRBV6-3 and TRBJ1-5; D gene unclear. This CDR3 has 16 amino acids. Deletions cut 6 bases from V and 1 base from J, with 16 bases between. From germline, CDR1 is MNHEY and CDR2 SVGEGT. As DNA, the CDR3 is TGTGCCAGCAGCCCACAATTCGACACCAGCAATCAGCCCCAGCATTTT. It specifies CASSPQFDTSNQPQHF.

The gene calls are TRBV19 and TRBJ2-2; 10 nucleotides match TRBD1. V was pared by 6 bases and J by 3 bases, with 4 bases of the junction left unmatched. The CDR3 contains 15 residues. The germline CDR1 and CDR2 sequences are LNHDA and SQIVND (reference sequence). This chain's CDR3 is CASRGTGVDTGELFF. The CDR3 DNA is TGTGCCAGTAGGGGGACAGGGGTGGACACCGGGGAGCTGTTTTTT.

This clonotype was observed a few times. The chain employs TRBV2 and TRBJ2-3; 9 positions match TRBD2. The junction had 9 bases not matched to a gene; V was cut back by 7 bases and J by 1 base. There are 16 residues in the CDR3. Germline CDR1 SNHLY, CDR2 FYNNEI. The CDR3 DNA sequence: TGTGCCAGCACCTACCGGGCTAGCGGGGGCACAGATACGCAGTATTTT. Its translation: CASTYRASGGTDTQYF.

This clonotype has a count of ten or more. The V call is TRBV7-8, the J call TRBJ1-1; no firm D call. Germline-derived CDR1 and CDR2 are SGHVS and FQNEAQ. V lost 1 base, J lost 1 base, and 10 bases lay in between. The CDR3 is 15 residues long. For the CDR3, the DNA is TGTGCCAGCAGCTTAGACCCCGGCCAGAACACTGAAGCTTTCTTT. It codes for CASSLDPGQNTEAFF.

There are a few counts of this clonotype. The chain carries TRBV5-1 and TRBJ2-3, with 11 bases aligning to TRBD1. CDR3 size: 15 residues. Per germline, CDR1 SGHRS and CDR2 YFSETQ. V lost 4 bases to trimming and J lost 6 bases; unmatched junction nucleotides: 7. CDR3 DNA sequence: TGCGCCAGCAGCCATGGACAGGGGGCACGGGATACGCAGTATTTT. It yields the protein CASSHGQGARDTQYF.

This clonotype was observed many times. The CDR3 is CASTPHPNTEAFF. In DNA, the CDR3 is TGTGCCAGCACCCCACACCCGAACACTGAAGCTTTCTTT. The chain couples TRBV7-2 to TRBJ1-1, with D unresolved. V gave up 7 bases and J gave up 1 base, with 10 bases separating them. The CDR3 contains 13 residues. Germline-derived CDR1 and CDR2 are SGHTA and FQGNSA.

This clonotype showed up many times. The V and J genes are TRBV7-2 and TRBJ2-3, with D uncertain. The CDR3 has 15 residues. Trimming removed 0 bases at V and 0 bases at J, with 7 bases between. Germline values: CDR1 SGHTA, CDR2 FQGNSA. For the CDR3, the DNA is TGTGCCAGCAGCTTAGCATTGTCTAGCACAGATACGCAGTATTTT. Its protein product is CASSLALSSTDTQYF.

This clonotype was recorded many times. The chain joins TRBV27 to TRBJ2-7; 8 positions agree with TRBD1. The CDR3 contains 14 residues. Germline CDR1 and CDR2: MNHEY and SMNVEV (reference sequence). With 3 bases clipped from V and 5 bases from J, the junction kept 6 bases outside the gene matches. The CDR3 sequence is CASSFRQGSHEQYF. In DNA, the CDR3 is TGTGCCAGCAGTTTTAGACAGGGGTCCCACGAGCAGTACTTC.

This rearrangement joins TRBV6-2 or TRBV6-3 to TRBJ1-5; 9 nucleotides match TRBD1. This CDR3 spans 13 amino acids. V trimming: 6 bases; J trimming: 7 bases; junction bases outside the gene matches: 4. Germline V CDR1 and CDR2: MNHEY, SVGEGT. CDR3 bases: TGTGCCAGCAGCACAGGGGGCAGGCAGCCCCAGCATTTT. Protein product: CASSTGGRQPQHF.

This chain links TRBV7-6 with TRBJ1-4; perhaps TRBD1 as D (6 bases). Germline loops: CDR1 SGHVS, CDR2 FNYEAQ. The CDR3 has 13 residues. V was shortened by 5 bases and J by 9 bases, with 13 bases between the two germline ends. This CDR3 reads CASSPADSQKLFF. CDR3 in DNA: TGTGCCAGCAGCCCGGCGGACAGCCAAAAACTGTTTTTT.

The sample holds a few counts of this clonotype. The rearrangement joins TRBV6-8 to TRBJ2-7; D gene unclear. V was clipped by 11 bases and J by 0 bases, with 11 bases between them. The CDR3 covers 12 residues. Germline V gene lookup returns CDR1 MNHGY and CDR2 SAAAGT. As DNA, the CDR3 is TGTGCCGCCTCGATAAGCTCCTACGAGCAGTACTTC. Protein sequence: CAASISSYEQYF.

This clonotype showed up many times. CDR3 nucleotide sequence: TGTGCCAGCAGCCCCGGGGTGGACACTGAAGCTTTCTTT. This sequence encodes CASSPGVDTEAFF. The chain carries TRBV7-3 and TRBJ1-1; D remains ambiguous. CDR3 size: 13 residues. Trimming took 5 bases from V and 3 from J, leaving 10 bases between them. Germline V gives CDR1 SGHTA, CDR2 FQGTGA.

This clonotype was seen many times. The rearrangement uses TRBV11-2 and TRBJ2-5; 9 bases align to TRBD1. This CDR3 region has 16 residues. V lost 1 base to trimming and J lost 5 bases; unmatched junction nucleotides: 8. CDR1 and CDR2 (germline): SGHAT, FQNNGV. The CDR3 loop is CASSLAWDRVRETQYF. The CDR3, as DNA: TGTGCCAGCAGCTTAGCTTGGGACAGGGTGAGGGAGACCCAGTACTTC.

This clonotype was recorded many times. This rearrangement joins TRBV7-2 to TRBJ2-5, with D perhaps TRBD1 (7 bases). Germline CDR1 and CDR2: SGHTA and FQGNSA. The CDR3 covers 17 residues. The V end was cut by 8 bases, the J end by 2 bases, with 24 bases between. This CDR3 reads CASQGGETGSLQETQYF. The CDR3 region has the DNA TGTGCCAGCCAGGGGGGCGAGACAGGGTCCCTTCAAGAGACCCAGTACTTC.

This clonotype was counted at least ten times. The chain employs TRBV11-2 and TRBJ2-5; D is possibly TRBD1 (6 bases). The germline V and J ends were trimmed by 3 bases and 2 bases, with 13 bases remaining between them. The CDR3 sequence is 15 residues long. Germline V gives CDR1 SGHAT, CDR2 FQNNGV. In DNA, the CDR3 is TGTGCCAGCAGCTTGAGACAGGCAAGGCAAGAGACCCAGTACTTC. Protein: CASSLRQARQETQYF.

This clonotype was detected only a few times. The rearrangement joins TRBV5-8 to TRBJ2-7, with 9 nucleotides matching TRBD1. CDR3 size: 15 residues. V was clipped by 2 bases and J by 5 bases; unmatched bases: 8. Germline V gene sequence: CDR1 SGHTS, CDR2 YDEGEE. The CDR3 DNA sequence: TGTGCCAGCAGCTTCATGGGACAGGGACTCGACGAGCAGTACTTC. Amino acids: CASSFMGQGLDEQYF.

The sample holds many counts of this clonotype. The chain uses TRBV7-9 and TRBJ2-2; 7 nucleotides align to TRBD2. Germline V gene lookup returns CDR1 SEHNR and CDR2 FQNEAQ (reference sequence). With V trimmed by 3 bases and J by 0 bases, 4 bases remained unmatched. This CDR3 region has 16 residues. CDR3 sequence reads: CASSLAGDPNTGELFF. CDR3 DNA: TGTGCCAGCAGCTTGGCGGGGGACCCGAACACCGGGGAGCTGTTTTTT.

This clonotype has ten or more counts. The gene calls are TRBV7-9 and TRBJ1-1; D uncertain. This CDR3 spans 13 amino acids. Trimming stripped 5 bases from V and 6 bases from J, with 13 bases between. The germline CDR1 and CDR2 sequences are SEHNR and FQNEAQ (reference sequence). The CDR3 sequence is CASSRLAESEAFF. CDR3 nucleotides: TGTGCCAGCAGCCGGCTGGCGGAGTCTGAAGCTTTCTTT.

Ten or more counts support this clonotype. The V call is TRBV7-2, the J call TRBJ2-5, with TRBD1 identical over 9 bases. The J segment lost 1 base and the V segment lost 5 bases, leaving 2 bases of the junction unmatched. Germline CDR1 reads SGHTA; CDR2 reads FQGNSA. The CDR3 runs to 14 residues. This CDR3 reads CASSRQGGQETQYF. CDR3 coding DNA: TGTGCCAGCAGCCGACAGGGGGGCCAAGAGACCCAGTACTTC.